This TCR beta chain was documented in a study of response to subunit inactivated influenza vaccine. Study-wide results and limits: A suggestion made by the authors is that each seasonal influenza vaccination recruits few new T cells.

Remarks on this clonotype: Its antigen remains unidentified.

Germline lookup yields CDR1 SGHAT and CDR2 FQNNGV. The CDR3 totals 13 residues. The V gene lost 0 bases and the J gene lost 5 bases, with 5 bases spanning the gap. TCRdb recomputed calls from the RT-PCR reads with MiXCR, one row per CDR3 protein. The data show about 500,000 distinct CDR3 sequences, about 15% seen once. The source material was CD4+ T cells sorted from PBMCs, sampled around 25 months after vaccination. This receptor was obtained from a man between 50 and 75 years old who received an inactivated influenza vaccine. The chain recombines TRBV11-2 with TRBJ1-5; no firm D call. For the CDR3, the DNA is TGTGCCAGCAGCTTAGATGCGGATCAGCCCCAGCATTTT. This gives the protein CASSLDADQPQHF. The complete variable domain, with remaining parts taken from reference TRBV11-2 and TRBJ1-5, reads EAGVAQSPRYKIIEKRQSVAFWCNPISGHATLYWYQQILGQGPKLLIQFQNNGVVDDSQLPKDRFSAERLKGVDSTLKIQPAKLEDSAVYLCASSLDADQPQHFGDGTRLSIL.